This T cell receptor (beta chain) was identified during a study of cytomegalovirus exposure and HLA in healthy donors. Study-level results: A link between a missense DCLRE1C variant and TCR beta V- and J-gene trimming emerged from a later analysis. Confirmation in vitro established that a few CMV-associated chains were specific for CMV antigens. Investigators reported over 150 TCR beta chains as tied to cytomegalovirus.

With respect to this clone: What it binds is not known.

In the PCR, 60 Vbeta and 13 Jbeta primers were used. Clones were read by immunoSEQ multiplex PCR, and TCRdb kept only the in-frame ones, dropping some. Of approximately 150,000 clones in the sample, roughly 80% were seen once. The TCR sequence derives from a woman aged 45-59 years in good health and CMV-seronegative. Sequenced sample: PBMCs.

This chain's CDR3 is CASSPIRTGGSGTEAFF. CDR3 sequence (DNA): TGTGCCAGCTCACCAATAAGGACAGGGGGCTCCGGCACTGAAGCTTTCTTT. The genes are TRBV18 and TRBJ1-1; the match to TRBD1 covers 11 bases. Looked up from germline, CDR1 is KGHSH and CDR2 is LQKENI. The CDR3 has 17 residues. J lost 4 bases, V lost 2 bases, and 9 bases had no gene match.